This T cell receptor beta chain was found in a study of beta chain features in type 1 diabetes. Whole-study results and caveats: Possibly, sequencing cDNA over-represented cells that had high TCR expression levels. Resolution of whether HLA type affects TCRB rearrangement was not achieved here. Shortening that was moderate but significant affected the TCRB CDR3s of Type 1 diabetes patients in all four CD4+ subsets.

Per germline, CDR1 SGHTA and CDR2 FQGNSA. This CDR3 contains 15 residues. V shed 0 bases and J 3 bases; nucleotides not matched to a gene: 2. This clone appeared a few times. Its antigen is undetermined. Using CD45RO/CCR7/CD25/CD127/CD95/CD27, CD4+ naive, central memory, regulatory and stem cell-like memory cells were sorted. Expressed TCRB transcripts got sequenced, as all isolated RNA was reverse transcribed. The table came from immunoSEQ multiplex PCR; TCRdb's copy has only in-frame clones and leaves some out. The sample contains 150,000 to 200,000 clones, just over 8% of which appear only once. This chain uses TRBV7-2 with TRBJ2-7; TRBD1 matches at 10 bases. Sequences were obtained from central memory CD4+ T cells from blood. The source is a woman aged 18 to 35 with type 1 diabetes. The CDR3: CASSLAGQGVYEQYF. The CDR3 region has the DNA TGTGCCAGCAGCTTAGCCGGACAGGGGGTCTACGAGCAGTACTTC.